This T cell receptor beta chain was obtained from a study of blood T cell repertoires in COVID-19. Germline values: CDR1 SEHNR, CDR2 FQNEAQ (reference sequence). The length of the CDR3 is 14 residues. Trimming cost V 5 bases and J 8 bases; bases outside gene matches: 9. Data came from immunoSEQ multiplex PCR; TCRdb stores just in-frame clones and leaves some out. Altogether hundreds of thousands of clones are present, under 90% being singletons, with the ten largest covering approximately 10%. In this sample, this clone turned up a few times. Material for sequencing was peripheral blood. The sequence was collected from a woman in her 50s who had recovered from COVID-19. This sequence joins TRBV7-9 and TRBJ1-2; 9 nucleotides align to TRBD1. The CDR3 spells CASSRDRGRWGYTF. The CDR3 coding sequence is TGTGCCAGCAGCCGCGACAGGGGGAGGTGGGGCTACACCTTC.